Listed here are 27 T cell receptor beta chains from one sample, sequenced in a study of blood T cell repertoires in COVID-19. The method was immunoSEQ multiplex PCR; TCRdb's version includes in-frame clones alone and lacks a portion of them. The sample yields 190,000 or so clones, around 90% seen once. Sequencing was carried out using peripheral blood. Every receptor here comes from a man between 40 and 49 years old with active or convalescent COVID-19.

This clone showed up just once. The chain uses TRBV4-2 and TRBJ1-2, with TRBD1 matching 7 bases. The CDR3 covers 14 residues. Germline V lookup: CDR1 LGHNA, CDR2 YNFKEQ. The V segment lost 6 bases and the J segment 0 bases; nucleotides outside the gene matches: 4. The CDR3 sequence is CASRPGTANYGYTF. The CDR3, as DNA: TGTGCCAGCAGGCCCGGGACAGCTAACTATGGCTACACCTTC.

The chain combines TRBV27 with TRBJ2-1, with a tentative D call TRBD1 (6 bases). The CDR3 loop spans 14 amino acids. CDR1 MNHEY and CDR2 SMNVEV come from the germline V gene (reference sequence). The V end was cut by 4 bases, the J end by 4 bases, with 11 bases between. In DNA form, the CDR3 reads TGTGCCAGCAGTTCGGGACATTCTTACAATGAGCAGTTCTTC. This translates into CASSSGHSYNEQFF.

The chain is built from TRBV2 and TRBJ1-2, with 7 bases identical to TRBD1. Germline trimming cut 6 bases from V and 6 bases from J; bases unmatched to any gene: 10. This CDR3 has 14 residues. Germline V CDR1 and CDR2: SNHLY, FYNNEI. For the CDR3, the DNA is TGTGCCAGCAGCGCAAACAGGGGCTGGGATGGCTACACCTTC. It is translated as CASSANRGWDGYTF.

The chain combines TRBV3-1 (or the pseudogene TRBV3-2) with TRBJ1-4; no clear D. Trimming took off 4 bases at V and 0 bases at J, with 6 bases between the two ends. Looked up from germline, CDR1 is LGHDT and CDR2 is YNNKEL (reference sequence). The CDR3 totals 14 residues. The CDR3 DNA is TGTGCCAGCAGCCCCTATGCAACTAATGAAAAACTGTTTTTT. It translates to CASSPYATNEKLFF.

V is TRBV7-2 and J is TRBJ2-7, with D perhaps TRBD2 (7 bases). There are 13 residues in the CDR3. The ends were cut back, 8 bases at V and 3 bases at J, with 14 bases in the middle. CDR1 and CDR2 (germline): SGHTA, FQGNSA. CDR3 protein: CASRLGGGYEQYF. The CDR3 region has the DNA TGTGCCAGCCGGTTAGGGGGGGGCTACGAGCAGTACTTC.

This clone was observed once. The chain joins TRBV9 to TRBJ1-1, with TRBD1 matching 9 bases. CDR1 and CDR2 from the germline V gene are SGDLS and YYNGEE. This CDR3 region has 15 residues. V lost 3 bases and J lost 0; bases outside the gene matches: 3. CDR3 coding DNA: TGTGCCAGCAGCGCGGGGACAGGGATGAACACTGAAGCTTTCTTT. This encodes CASSAGTGMNTEAFF.

This sequence joins TRBV3-1 (or the pseudogene TRBV3-2) and TRBJ2-1; the D gene is possibly TRBD1 (6 bases). The CDR3 consists of 14 residues. The V end lost 4 bases, the J end lost 4 bases, and 11 bases lay between the germline ends. Germline CDR1 and CDR2: LGHDT and YNNKEL (reference sequence). CDR3 DNA sequence: TGTGCCAGCAGCCCGACTACAGGGTACAATGAGCAGTTCTTC. It translates to CASSPTTGYNEQFF.

This clone was seen only once. The rearrangement links TRBV4-3 to TRBJ2-2, with a weak D call TRBD1 (5 bases). The CDR3 is 15 amino acids. The V end lost 6 bases, the J end lost 0 bases, and 11 bases lay between the germline ends. Germline CDR1 reads LGHNA; CDR2 reads YSLEER. CDR3 amino acids: CASRVGDSNTGELFF. The DNA of the CDR3 is TGCGCCAGCAGGGTAGGGGATTCGAACACCGGGGAGCTGTTTTTT.

This clone was seen more than once but under ten times. V gene TRBV7-9 combines with J gene TRBJ1-1; D is possibly TRBD1 (5 bases). The CDR3 consists of 13 residues. Trimming took off 5 bases at V and 7 bases at J, with 14 bases between the two ends. Per the germline V gene, CDR1 is SEHNR and CDR2 is FQNEAQ (reference sequence). This CDR3 is CASSPGWGDEAFF. The CDR3 DNA is TGTGCCAGCAGCCCCGGCTGGGGGGATGAAGCTTTCTTT.

The chain recombines TRBV28 with TRBJ1-5; D gene unclear. Germline-derived CDR1 and CDR2 are MDHEN and SYDVKM. V was cut by 3 bases and J by 3 bases, with 9 bases left in between. The CDR3 loop spans 14 amino acids. CDR3 bases: TGTGCCAGCAGTTTGGCGGAACCCAATCAGCCCCAGCATTTT. This gives the protein CASSLAEPNQPQHF.

This clone was picked up a small number of times. V is TRBV4-2 and J is TRBJ1-5; D is perhaps TRBD1 (5 bases). V shed 1 base and J shed 6 bases, with 13 bases lying between them. The CDR3 has 15 amino acids. Germline CDR1 and CDR2: LGHNA and YNFKEQ. The CDR3 here is CASSQAGDGGQPQHF. As DNA, the CDR3 is TGTGCCAGCAGCCAAGCGGGGGATGGAGGTCAGCCCCAGCATTTT.

The CDR3, as DNA: TGCGCCAGCAGCTGGACAGGGGGCGTGGATGGCTACACCTTC. It translates to CASSWTGGVDGYTF. This sequence joins TRBV5-1 and TRBJ1-2, with 11 nucleotides matching TRBD1. The length of the CDR3 is 14 residues. CDR1 SGHRS and CDR2 YFSETQ come from the germline V gene. The trim removed 3 bases at V and 6 bases at J, leaving 4 bases unmatched.

V gene TRBV4-1 combines with J gene TRBJ1-6; no clear D gene. The germline CDR1 and CDR2 sequences are MGHRA and YSYEKL. The CDR3 consists of 19 residues. The germline V and J ends were trimmed by 1 base and 8 bases, with 24 bases remaining between them. In DNA form, the CDR3 reads TGCGCCAGCAGCCAAGCCCCCCTAATTACGATAAAGAGGGATTCACCCCTCCACTTT. As protein: CASSQAPLITIKRDSPLHF.

The chain couples TRBV6-5 to TRBJ2-7; D unresolved. The ends were cut back, 2 bases at V and 5 bases at J, with 16 bases in the middle. This CDR3 is 15 amino acids long. CDR1 is MNHEY and CDR2 is SVGAGI in the germline V gene. CDR3 sequence (DNA): TGTGCCAGCAGTTACCATGCGACACGACGGCACGAGCAGTACTTC. Translating it yields CASSYHATRRHEQYF.

This clone has a single count. This chain uses TRBV5-1 with TRBJ2-6; D is undetermined. V was pared by 0 bases and J by 4 bases, with 17 bases between. This CDR3 has 18 residues. Germline V gives CDR1 SGHRS, CDR2 YFSETQ. The CDR3 DNA sequence: TGCGCCAGCAGCTTGGCCTATACTCGCCTCCCGGGGGCCAACGTCCTGACTTTC. Residues: CASSLAYTRLPGANVLTF.

The chain couples TRBV6-6 to TRBJ2-5; maybe TRBD1 (5 bases). The CDR3 runs 10 residues. The V gene's germline CDR1 is MNHNY and CDR2 SVGAGI (reference sequence). Trimming shortened V by 8 bases and J by 9 bases, and 10 bases separated the two germline ends. In DNA form, the CDR3 reads TGTGCCAGCGGCAGGGCATCCCAGTACTTC. Translation: CASGRASQYF.

The CDR3 DNA follows: TGTGCCAGCAGCCTACCTCGACAGAAAAACATTCAGTACTTC. Translation gives CASSLPRQKNIQYF. V and J are TRBV7-2 and TRBJ2-4; a possible D gene is TRBD1 (5 bases). The germline CDR1 and CDR2 sequences are SGHTA and FQGNSA. The CDR3 consists of 14 residues. Trimming removed 5 bases at V and 4 bases at J, with 12 bases between. Full variable domain (remainder filled in from reference TRBV7-2 and TRBJ2-4): GAGVSQSPSNKVTEKGKDVELRCDPISGHTALYWYRQSLGQGLEFLIYFQGNSAPDKSGLPSDRFSAERTGGSVSTLTIQRTQQEDSAVYLCASSLPRQKNIQYFGAGTRLSVL.

The genes are TRBV10-3 and TRBJ2-3; 13 bases agree with TRBD2. Per the germline V gene, CDR1 is ENHRY and CDR2 is SYGVKD. J was trimmed by 5 bases and V by 5 bases; bases with no gene match: 7. The CDR3 length is 16 residues. The CDR3, as DNA: TGTGCCATCAGTATACTAGCGGGGGGGATCGTAGATACGCAGTATTTT. Its protein product is CAISILAGGIVDTQYF.

The chain combines TRBV6-1 with TRBJ1-3; D unclear. The CDR3 runs 15 residues. Looked up from germline, CDR1 is MNHNS and CDR2 is SASEGT. The ends were cut back, 3 bases at V and 0 bases at J, with 9 bases in the middle. CDR3: CASSESPGSGNTIYF. DNA of the CDR3: TGTGCCAGCAGTGAGTCCCCGGGCTCTGGAAACACCATATATTTT.

The V call is TRBV14, the J call TRBJ2-7; no clear D gene. Per germline, CDR1 SGHDN and CDR2 FVKESK. The CDR3 sequence is 13 residues long. The germline V and J ends were trimmed by 0 bases and 6 bases, with 9 bases remaining between them. The CDR3 region has the DNA TGTGCCAGCAGCCAAGATCTTATCGGCGAGCAGTACTTC. It codes for CASSQDLIGEQYF.

This clone was counted a few times. The chain is built from TRBV12-5 and TRBJ1-3, with no clear D. Trimming removed 5 bases at V and 4 bases at J, with 9 bases between. The germline V gene has CDR1 LGHNT and CDR2 FRNRAP. The CDR3 has 13 amino acids. CDR3 in DNA: TGTGCTAGTGGTCCTTCCTTGGGAAACACCATATATTTT. This translates into CASGPSLGNTIYF.

This clone is a singleton in its sample. The V call is TRBV5-4, the J call TRBJ2-3; TRBD2 agrees at 12 bases. The CDR3 totals 17 residues. V dropped 0 bases and J dropped 0; count of bases not matched to a gene: 2. Looked up from germline, CDR1 is SGHNT and CDR2 is YYREEE (reference sequence). The CDR3 region has the DNA TGTGCCAGCAGCTTGGGGACTAGCGGGGTGAGCACAGATACGCAGTATTTT. It yields the protein CASSLGTSGVSTDTQYF. Full variable domain (missing parts from reference TRBV5-4 and TRBJ2-3): ETGVTQSPTHLIKTRGQQVTLRCSSQSGHNTVSWYQQALGQGPQFIFQYYREEENGRGNFPPRFSGLQFPNYSSELNVNALELDDSALYLCASSLGTSGVSTDTQYFGPGTRLTVL.

The chain combines TRBV28 with TRBJ2-5, with 12 bases that match TRBD1. The CDR3 loop spans 18 amino acids. Trimming removed 6 bases from V and 3 bases from J; junction bases left unmatched: 14. The germline CDR1 and CDR2 sequences are MDHEN and SYDVKM. This CDR3 is CASSFKPGTGGEEETQYF. In DNA, the CDR3 is TGTGCCAGCAGCTTTAAACCCGGGACAGGGGGCGAAGAAGAGACCCAGTACTTC.

The sample holds one count of this clone. The chain couples TRBV30 to TRBJ1-4, with D possibly matching TRBD1 (6 bases). The CDR3 is made up of 16 amino acids. Germline V CDR1 and CDR2: GTSNPN, SVGIG (reference sequence). Trimming pared 0 bases from V and 0 bases from J, leaving 11 bases between. The chain's CDR3 is CAWSVGQTATNEKLFF. The CDR3 DNA reads as TGTGCCTGGAGTGTCGGACAGACCGCAACTAATGAAAAACTGTTTTTT.

The chain uses TRBV19 and TRBJ1-3; 8 bases match TRBD1. Looked up from germline, CDR1 is LNHDA and CDR2 is SQIVND (reference sequence). This CDR3 spans 13 amino acids. Trimming took 11 bases from V and 4 from J; bases not matched to a gene: 7. The chain's CDR3 is CASATGDGNTIYF. CDR3 nucleotide sequence: TGTGCCTCCGCGACAGGGGACGGAAACACCATATATTTT. Full variable domain (rest looked up from reference TRBV19 and TRBJ1-3): DGGITQSPKYLFRKEGQNVTLSCEQNLNHDAMYWYRQDPGQGLRLIYYSQIVNDFQKGDIAEGYSVSREKKESFPLTVTSAQKNPTAFYLCASATGDGNTIYFGEGSWLTVV.

The gene calls are TRBV6-5 and TRBJ1-3; maybe TRBD1 (5 bases). The CDR3 runs to 15 residues. Trimming removed 6 bases at V and 2 bases at J, with 14 bases between. Germline V CDR1 and CDR2: MNHEY, SVGAGI. The CDR3 DNA follows: TGTGCCAGCAGGATATCGGGGGGGGCTGGAAACACCATATATTTT. Protein: CASRISGGAGNTIYF.

J is TRBJ1-4 and V is TRBV28; no clear D gene. V lost 5 bases and J lost 12, with 13 bases in between. Germline lookup yields CDR1 MDHEN and CDR2 SYDVKM. This CDR3 spans 12 amino acids. The CDR3 protein is CASSPGGSELFF. The DNA for the CDR3 is TGTGCCAGCAGTCCGGGCGGGTCCGAACTGTTTTTT.